The present T cell receptor beta chain was sequenced within a study of T cells in Graves' hyperthyroidism and ophthalmopathy (dated by TCRdb to between 2018 and 2021). About the study as a whole: Peripheral blood samples were taken at the time of initial diagnosis, prior to any treatment. Once sampling was done, hyperthyroidism patients were given methimazole at a starting dose of 30 mg daily, whereas ophthalmopathy patients were given high-dose intravenous methylprednisolone. The study also compared thyroid tissue and blood T-cell repertoires from more than five Graves' hyperthyroidism patients. The paper describes TCR Vbeta CDR3 sequencing of 130 to 150 peripheral blood samples, made up of 43 ophthalmopathy patients, approximately 73 hyperthyroidism patients and about 17 progressor patients. An independent validation cohort of under 20 hyperthyroidism patients and 17 patients who later progressed to ophthalmopathy tested prospective prediction of ophthalmopathy. To identify TCR V-J signatures that set the groups apart, the researchers used a discovery cohort of 90 to 100 patients, made up of some 41 with Graves' ophthalmopathy and some 58 with stable Graves' hyperthyroidism. The 100 discovery patients were divided at random into training and test sets in a 7:3 ratio.

Points on this clonotype: Its antigen is currently not known. One base away there is no much larger clone; base qualities are not given.

Stable Graves' hyperthyroidism was defined as the absence of progression to ophthalmopathy over 18 months of follow-up. Hyperthyroidism patients were aged 18 to 65 years and newly diagnosed, with disease duration of less than 2 months. Any patient with an uncontrolled infection, another autoimmune disease, pregnancy or lactation was excluded. Diagnoses relied on clinical symptoms, serum thyroxine and TRAb, thyroid ultrasound and orbital computed tomography. PBMCs were separated from over 9 ml of fresh peripheral blood using Ficoll-Paque density gradient centrifugation. Total RNA was extracted with Trizol reagent, and quality was checked on an Agilent 2100 Bioanalyzer. General study outcomes and caveats: In validation, the model predicted progression to ophthalmopathy with approximately 71% sensitivity and approximately 74% specificity, a median of 6.5 months before onset. Most expanded thyroid clonotypes (frequency above 0.001) were also found in blood, which suggests that blood repertoires may mirror thyroid immune responses. A model built on a 13 V-J signature distinguished ophthalmopathy from stable hyperthyroidism, reaching around 88% sensitivity and 81% to 83% specificity in cross-validation and 80%/75% in testing. Sample size was not statistically predetermined, and investigators were not blinded to group allocation.

The TCR beta CDR3 regions were amplified from the RNA transcripts. A first-round RT-PCR of the TCR CDR3 used the HTBI primer set with the Qiagen OneStep RT-PCR kit. Libraries were constructed in a second round of multiplex PCR, after which size selection and purification were performed. Libraries were sequenced paired-end with 100 bp reads on an Illumina HiSeq2000. In the authors' own workflow: SOAPnuke was used to process the raw data, with reads discarded if the reads contained adapters or uncalled bases, had a mean Phred below 15, or lacked an exact constant-primer or identifier match. COPE v1.2.5 was used to merge high-quality paired reads, and clonotypes were defined as unique nucleotide sequences. MiTCR v1.1 was used to align the clonotypes against IMGT TRBV, TRBD and TRBJ reference segments. The analysis was restricted to V-J combinations with a frequency above 0.0001, which together covered over 99% of the repertoires. The TCS score was defined as the ratio of F50 (clonal expansion) to E x V (chaos), calculated using BLOSUM62-based TCRdist between CDR3 peptides within each V-J. Welch's t-statistics and random forest reduced just over 500 V-J features to fewer than 15, which were used in a naive Bayes classifier (R e1071). Starting from the raw public reads, TCRdb applied fastp trimming at Q25, assembled clones with MiXCR and retained in-frame beta chains. When rows share a CDR3 protein, they turn into one entry using the most common DNA and genes. TCRdb assigned the V and J calls; the authors' analysis was not used. The sample contains under 400,000 distinct CDR3 sequences, more than 11% of them found a single time. The ten largest clones take up approximately 11% of the sample.

The clonotype comes from a woman aged 60-75 years with Graves' hyperthyroidism. The sequencing input was blood.

The base sequence is TGTGCCAGCAGCTCCTCCCCGTTGGGGGGCGGACAAGAGACCCAGTACTTC. It codes for CASSSSPLGGGQETQYF. The rearranged chain carries TRBV9 and TRBJ2-5; the D gene may be TRBD1 or TRBD2, since each aligns over 6 bases. V was cut back by 4 bases and J by 2 bases, leaving a gap of 21 bases between them. The CDR3, cysteine through phenylalanine, is 17 amino acids long. Only the CDR3 DNA is retained, 51 bases long and in frame from the first base. From a lookup of the germline V gene, CDR1 and CDR2 are SGDLS and YYNGEE.